This TCR beta chain is drawn from a study of blood T cell repertoires in COVID-19. Study background: The analysed material was cDNA or gDNA that came from T cells, B-cell-depleted T cells, or PBMCs.

Per the germline V gene, CDR1 is LGHDT and CDR2 is YNNKEL (reference sequence). The germline V and J ends were trimmed by 3 bases and 3 bases, with 14 bases remaining between them. CDR3 length: 15 amino acids. In the authors' methods: Using reference gene primer amplification, nucleated cell counts were estimated. The repertoire was sequenced with immunoSEQ multiplex PCR; TCRdb's copy has only in-frame clones and lacks some. For V, J and clone size, that table is used; D and trimming come from the DNA. The sample includes around 180,000 clones, about 82% of them seen just once. The rearrangement links TRBV3-1 (or the pseudogene TRBV3-2) to TRBJ1-1; tentative D call: TRBD1 (6 bases). This TCR was recovered from a woman aged 25 to 45 with acute or convalescent COVID-19. The sequenced sample was peripheral blood. DNA for the CDR3: TGTGCCAGCAGCCAGGCGGGGGCGAGGGACACTGAAGCTTTCTTT. Amino acids: CASSQAGARDTEAFF.